This TCR beta chain was found in a study of beta chain features in type 1 diabetes. Purities over 98% were achieved in all sorted populations. Sequencing targeted expressed TCRB transcripts, as all isolated RNA had been reverse transcribed. Repertoires were generated with immunoSEQ multiplex PCR, while TCRdb's copy carries only in-frame clones and drops some. The repertoire holds 200,000 to 300,000 clones, with less than 35% as singletons. V shed 1 base and J shed 4 bases, with 5 bases lying between them. Germline V gene lookup returns CDR1 LGHNA and CDR2 YNFKEQ. The CDR3 has 13 amino acids. The TCR sequence derives from a man aged 25 to 45 in good health. Sequences were obtained from central memory CD4+ T cells from blood. V and J are TRBV4-2 and TRBJ2-1, with D uncertain. CDR3 sequence reads: CASSQGEYNEQFF. CDR3 DNA sequence: TGTGCCAGCAGCCAAGGAGAGTACAATGAGCAGTTCTTC.